The entry below describes one TCR beta chain. With random hexamers, reverse transcription was performed on roughly 0.5 to 1 ug of RNA. Amplification of TCR beta CDR3 by immunoSEQ multiplex PCR spanned 54 Vbeta and 13 Jbeta. TCRdb redid the calling of the immunoSEQ multiplex PCR reads with MiXCR, one entry per CDR3 protein. There are about 140,000 distinct CDR3 sequences in the sample; 85% to 95% occur only once, and 0.14% lies in the top ten. This sample was taken from a study of CD8 T cells in Susac syndrome. Study-wide context: Among the Susac syndrome patients who underwent sequencing, roughly six had clinically active disease, while about 8 of them were in remission.

In germline, CDR1 is DFQATT, CDR2 SNEGSKA (reference sequence). The V end was cut by 8 bases, the J end by 4 bases, with 20 bases between. The CDR3 is made up of 14 amino acids. The authors sequenced TCR beta from blood CD8+ and CD4+ T cells. The V gene is TRBV20-1, the J gene TRBJ1-1; tentatively, D is TRBD1 (6 bases). The sequenced sample consisted of CD4+ T cells from PBMCs. This clonotype originated in a human donor with Susac syndrome. The CDR3 region is CSPQGQIRSTEAFF. In nucleotides, the CDR3 is TGCAGTCCCCAAGGACAGATTAGGAGCACTGAAGCTTTCTTT.